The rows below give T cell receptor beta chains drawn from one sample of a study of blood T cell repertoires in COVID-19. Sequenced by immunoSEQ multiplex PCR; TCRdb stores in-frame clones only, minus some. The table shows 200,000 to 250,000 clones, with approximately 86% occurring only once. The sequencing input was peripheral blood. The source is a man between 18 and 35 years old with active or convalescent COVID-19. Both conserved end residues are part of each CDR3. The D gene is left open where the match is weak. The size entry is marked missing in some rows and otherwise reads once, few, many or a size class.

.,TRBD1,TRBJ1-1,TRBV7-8,TGTGCCAGCAGCTTGAGACAGGGGATGAACACTGAAGCTTTCTTT,CASSLRQGMNTEAFF
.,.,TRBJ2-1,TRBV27,TGTGCCAGCAGTTCGCGACTCCCCAGAGATGAGCAGTTCTTC,CASSSRLPRDEQFF
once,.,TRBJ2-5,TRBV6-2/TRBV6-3,TGTGCCAGCAGTCGACGTGACAGTCTCCAAGAGACCCAGTACTTC,CASSRRDSLQETQYF
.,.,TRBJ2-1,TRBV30,TGTGCCTGCACGCTGTTAGCGGCCATGGGGAATGAGCAGTTCTTC,CACTLLAAMGNEQFF
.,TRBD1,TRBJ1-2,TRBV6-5,TGTGCCAGCAGTTACCGGACAGGGTATGGCTACACCTTC,CASSYRTGYGYTF
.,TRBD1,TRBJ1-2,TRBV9,TGTGCCAGCAGCGTGGGGACAGGAGACTATGGCTACACCTTC,CASSVGTGDYGYTF
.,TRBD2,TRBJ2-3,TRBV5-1,TGCGCCAGCAGCTTGGGAGGACTAGCGGGCACAGATACGCAGTATTTT,CASSLGGLAGTDTQYF
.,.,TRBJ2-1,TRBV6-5,TGTGCCAGCAGTTATTCGCTAGTCAGAGGCAATGAGCAGTTCTTC,CASSYSLVRGNEQFF
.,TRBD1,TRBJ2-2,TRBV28,TGTGCCAGCAGTTTAGCTCTGGGACAGGGGACCGGGGAGCTGTTTTTT,CASSLALGQGTGELFF
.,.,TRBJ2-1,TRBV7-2,TGTGCCAGCCTCCGTAGTATAGGGGACAATGAGCAGTTCTTC,CASLRSIGDNEQFF
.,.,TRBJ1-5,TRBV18,TGTGCCAGCTCACCTTCCAGGGATCAGCCCCAGCATTTT,CASSPSRDQPQHF
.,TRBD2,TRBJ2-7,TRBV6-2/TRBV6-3,TGTGCCAGCAGTCGGACTAGCGGGATACGGCCCGAGCAGTACTTC,CASSRTSGIRPEQYF
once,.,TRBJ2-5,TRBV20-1,TGCAGTGCTAGTGTAGCCGTTGGAGAGACCCAGTACTTC,CSASVAVGETQYF
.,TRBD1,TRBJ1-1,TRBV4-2,TGTGCCAGCAGCCAAGAACCCCGGGACAGGGGAACTGAAGCTTTCTTT,CASSQEPRDRGTEAFF
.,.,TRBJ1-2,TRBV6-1,TGTGCCAGCAGTGAACGGGGGACCTATGGCTACACCTTC,CASSERGTYGYTF
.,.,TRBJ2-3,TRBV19,TGTGCCAGTAGTATAGATGTGGCAGTTCCTAGCACAGATACGCAGTATTTT,CASSIDVAVPSTDTQYF
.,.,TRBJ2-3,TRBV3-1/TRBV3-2,TGTGCCAGCAGCCAAGCCTACAGACGCACAGATACGCAGTATTTT,CASSQAYRRTDTQYF
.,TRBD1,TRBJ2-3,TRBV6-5,TGTGCCAGCACCGGACAGGGCCGAGATACGCAGTATTTT,CASTGQGRDTQYF